The clone carrying this TCR beta chain was recorded at least ten times. The target antigen is unknown. V shed 3 bases and J shed 0 bases, with 6 bases lying between them. CDR3 length: 12 amino acids. Germline CDR1 and CDR2: DFQATT and SNEGSKA (reference sequence). These data are taken from a study of identical twins. TCRdb reprocessed the 5' RACE reads with MiXCR, giving one entry per CDR3 protein. The sample holds about 480,000 distinct CDR3 sequences; approximately 15% are singletons and the top ten take 0.4% to 0.55%. Study outcomes and limitations: Carriage of fewer insertions was seen in abundant cord blood beta clonotypes, whereas memory repertoires showed none. Models underpredicted monozygotic twin sharing of out-of-frame TCR alpha.

This same sample was also part of a study on yellow fever vaccine responses in identical twins.

This TCR came from a woman between 18 and 29 years old in good health. The sequencing sample was made of CD4+ T cells sorted from blood. The rearrangement links TRBV20-1 to TRBJ2-7; D is undetermined. The chain's CDR3 is CSASPSSYEQYF. DNA of the CDR3: TGCAGTGCTAGCCCTAGCTCCTACGAGCAGTACTTC.